This note documents a single T cell receptor (beta chain) sequence. As yet, its antigen is unknown. After constant-region reverse-primer amplification, full-length variable regions underwent semi-nested PCR with Nested Universal Primer A. Using its own MiXCR run on the 5' RACE reads, TCRdb lists one record per CDR3 protein. Among about 62,000 distinct CDR3 sequences, about 31% were seen once, and the ten largest hold roughly 2%. V was cut by 0 bases and J by 1 base, with 6 bases left in between. There are 15 residues in the CDR3. Germline CDR1 reads MGHRA; CDR2 reads YSYEKL. CD25-based Treg depletion was applied to purified naive CD4+ T cells. Findings and limits, study-wide: Larger-cohort validation covered only one TCR beta V-J rearrangement. The TCR gene usage of tumor memory CD4+ T cells clustered together with blood and lymph node memory CD4+ cells and with lymph node naive CD4+ cells.

The TCR comes from a female donor with breast cancer. Sequencing was performed on tumor-infiltrating naive CD4+ T cells sorted from the breast tumor. This sample's subset: naive CD4+ T cells, CD4+CD45RA+CD25-. The chain recombines TRBV4-1 with TRBJ2-2; D gene uncertain. CDR3 nucleotides: TGCGCCAGCAGCCAAGAAGGCAGGAACACCGGGGAGCTGTTTTTT. Translated: CASSQEGRNTGELFF.